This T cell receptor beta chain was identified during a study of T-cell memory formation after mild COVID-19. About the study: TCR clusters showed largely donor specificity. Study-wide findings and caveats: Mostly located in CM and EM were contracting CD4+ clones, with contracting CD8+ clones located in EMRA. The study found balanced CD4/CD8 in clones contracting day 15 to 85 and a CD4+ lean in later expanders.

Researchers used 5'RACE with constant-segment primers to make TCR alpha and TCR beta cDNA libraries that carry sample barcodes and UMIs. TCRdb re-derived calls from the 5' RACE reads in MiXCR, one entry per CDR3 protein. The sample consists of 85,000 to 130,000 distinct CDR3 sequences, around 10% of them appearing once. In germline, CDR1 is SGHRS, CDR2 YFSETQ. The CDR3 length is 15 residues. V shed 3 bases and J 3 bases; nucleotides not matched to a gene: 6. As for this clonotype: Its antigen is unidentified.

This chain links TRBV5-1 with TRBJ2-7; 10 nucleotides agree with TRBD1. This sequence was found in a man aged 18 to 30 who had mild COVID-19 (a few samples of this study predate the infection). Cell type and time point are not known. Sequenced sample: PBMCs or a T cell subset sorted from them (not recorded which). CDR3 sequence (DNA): TGCGCCAGCAGCTGTCTGGACAGGGGGATCTACGAGCAGTACGTC. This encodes CASSCLDRGIYEQYV.